This T cell receptor beta chain was captured in a study of cytomegalovirus exposure and HLA in healthy donors (dated by TCRdb to 2016 to 2017). About the investigation overall: According to a later analysis, one platform produced both the approximately 110 validation repertoires and the 670 or so repertoires of the first cohort. The study was designed to test whether signatures of past pathogen exposure could be identified by cataloging public T cell receptors. Besides the first cohort of approximately 670 subjects, a separate validation cohort made up of around 120 different subjects was used. To predict cytomegalovirus infection status, the study brought together high-throughput TCR immunosequencing, statistical association of individual TCRs with disease status, and machine learning. Broader findings and caveats from the paper: Subsequent analysis determined that TCRs grouped into clusters in the first cohort also showed a tendency toward co-occurrence across the 120 validation repertoires, and approximately 94% of cluster scores exceeded 0. In the study, around 150 TCR beta chains were listed as associated with cytomegalovirus. The authors suggested that the approach could potentially be extended to other disease states and immunological phenotypes. The classifier was reported to diagnose cytomegalovirus status with high specificity and sensitivity in both the original and validation cohorts. While some public TCRs were present in many individuals, most TCR sequences turned up only very rarely across donors. All 120 or so repertoires were used to score co-occurrence in the validation cohort in a later analysis, because that analysis had no HLA typing for the cohort. In vitro tests confirmed that three of the cytomegalovirus-associated TCR beta chains recognize cytomegalovirus antigens.

Libraries came from the immunoSEQ multiplex PCR assay. In the source study's methods: A statistical classification framework was built to diagnose cytomegalovirus status from the catalog of TCR beta chain sequences. Here the immuneACCESS table is served through TCRdb, limited to in-frame sequences with V and J called. Missing clones are a known gap in these copies; in checked studies unresolved V genes cover under half, and the rest lacks a known reason. The V and J calls and the clone size are those of that table, but D and trimming were determined from the DNA. The sample profile shows about 70,000 clones; about 93% of them were found once. The top ten clonotypes cover around 1.5% of the sample. Separate from the approximately 700-subject first cohort, the validation cohort of around 130 subjects was the group to which the donors belonged. The CDR3 runs 16 residues from the cysteine to the phenylalanine. The DNA shown is the 48-base CDR3, in frame from base 1. Via the germline V gene, CDR1 is SGHTA and CDR2 FQGNSA. V was cut back by 5 bases and J by 0 bases, leaving a gap of 17 bases between them.

As regards this clone: Its target antigen remains unknown. No per-base quality is available; no much larger clone lies one base away.

This sequence originates from a young man in good health and CMV-seropositive. The sequenced material came from PBMCs. This sequence uses TRBV7-2 and TRBJ2-7, with the D gene too uncertain to name. The CDR3 region: CASSGSRLTSSYEQYF. The DNA sequence is given as TGTGCCAGCAGCGGAAGCCGACTGACGAGCTCCTACGAGCAGTACTTC.